These 3 T cell receptor beta chains were sequenced from one sample in a study of blood T cell repertoires in COVID-19 (dated by TCRdb to the early 2020s). The library was produced with the immunoSEQ multiplex PCR assay. The source is immuneACCESS, and TCRdb retained only in-frame sequences with V and J called. Part of the clones is not carried over; for the studies checked, unresolved V genes explain less than half of this, and the remainder is unexplained. Present in this sample are some 96,000 clones, approximately 89% of which were seen just once. Of the sample, about 2.2% falls within the top ten clones. Sequencing input: peripheral blood. The receptors originated from a man aged 45-65 years with active COVID-19.

The chain employs TRBV13 and TRBJ2-3; 8 bases map to TRBD1. The CDR3 covers 13 residues. From germline, CDR1 is PRHDT and CDR2 FYEKMQ (reference sequence). Trimming took 5 bases from V and 5 from J; bases not matched to a gene: 3. CDR3 sequence (DNA): TGTGCCAGCAGCCCACAGGGGGTAGATACGCAGTATTTT. This codes for CASSPQGVDTQYF.

This chain joins TRBV7-6 and TRBJ2-1, with 11 positions matching TRBD1. V lost 2 bases to trimming and J lost 4 bases; unmatched junction nucleotides: 4. Per germline, CDR1 SGHVS and CDR2 FNYEAQ. The CDR3 totals 16 residues. As DNA, the CDR3 is TGTGCCAGCAGCTTAATGGGACAGGGGGTTTACAATGAGCAGTTCTTC. It codes for CASSLMGQGVYNEQFF. Combining the CDR3 with reference TRBV7-6 and TRBJ2-1 gives the whole variable domain GAGVSQSPRYKVTKRGQDVALRCDPISGHVSLYWYRQALGQGPEFLTYFNYEAQQDKSGLPNDRFSAERPEGSISTLTIQRTEQRDSAMYRCASSLMGQGVYNEQFFGPGTRLTVL.

This chain connects TRBV24-1 to TRBJ2-5, with TRBD2 identical over 10 bases. From germline, CDR1 is KGHDR and CDR2 SFDVKD. Trimming at V came to 3 bases and at J to 12 bases, leaving 24 bases not matched to a gene. CDR3 length: 19 residues. The CDR3 sequence: CATSDPEAASGSICWFEYF. The CDR3 region has the DNA TGTGCCACCAGTGATCCCGAAGCGGCTAGCGGGAGTATCTGTTGGTTTGAGTACTTC.